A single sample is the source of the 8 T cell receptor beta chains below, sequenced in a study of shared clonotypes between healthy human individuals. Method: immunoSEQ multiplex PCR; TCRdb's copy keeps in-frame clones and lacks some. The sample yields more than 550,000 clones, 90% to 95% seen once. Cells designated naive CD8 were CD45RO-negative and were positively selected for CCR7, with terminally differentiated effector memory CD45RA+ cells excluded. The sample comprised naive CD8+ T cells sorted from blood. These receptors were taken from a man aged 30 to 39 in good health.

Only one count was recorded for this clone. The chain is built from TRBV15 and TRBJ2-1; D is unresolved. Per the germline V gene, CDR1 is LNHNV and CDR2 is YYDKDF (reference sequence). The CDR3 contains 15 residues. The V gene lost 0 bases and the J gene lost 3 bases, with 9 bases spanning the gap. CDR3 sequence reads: CATSRDISSYNEQFF. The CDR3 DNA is TGTGCCACCAGCAGAGATATAAGCAGCTACAATGAGCAGTTCTTC.

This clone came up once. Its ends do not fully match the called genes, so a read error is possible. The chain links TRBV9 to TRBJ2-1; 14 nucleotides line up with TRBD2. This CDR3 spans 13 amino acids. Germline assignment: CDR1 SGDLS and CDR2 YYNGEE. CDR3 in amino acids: CASSGRLAGGSIF. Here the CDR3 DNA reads TGTGCCAGCAGCGGGCGACTAGCGGGAGGGTCGATCTTC.

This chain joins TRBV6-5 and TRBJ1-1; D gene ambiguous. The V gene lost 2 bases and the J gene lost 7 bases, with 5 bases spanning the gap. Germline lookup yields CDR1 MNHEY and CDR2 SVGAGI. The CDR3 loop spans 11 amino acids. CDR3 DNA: TGTGCCAGCAGTTACGGCAATGAAGCTTTCTTT. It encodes CASSYGNEAFF.

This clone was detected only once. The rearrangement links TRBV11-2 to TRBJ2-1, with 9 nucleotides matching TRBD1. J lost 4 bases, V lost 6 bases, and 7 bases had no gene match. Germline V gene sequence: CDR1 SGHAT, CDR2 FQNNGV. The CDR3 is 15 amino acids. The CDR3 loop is CASSQPGQGYNEQFF. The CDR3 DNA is TGTGCCAGCAGTCAACCGGGACAGGGTTACAATGAGCAGTTCTTC.

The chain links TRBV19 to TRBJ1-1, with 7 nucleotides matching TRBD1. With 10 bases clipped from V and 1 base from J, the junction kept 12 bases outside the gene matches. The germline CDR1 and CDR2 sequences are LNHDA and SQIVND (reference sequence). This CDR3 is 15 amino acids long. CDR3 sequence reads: CATEGQAGPNTEAFF. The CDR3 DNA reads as TGTGCCACCGAAGGACAGGCAGGACCGAACACTGAAGCTTTCTTT.

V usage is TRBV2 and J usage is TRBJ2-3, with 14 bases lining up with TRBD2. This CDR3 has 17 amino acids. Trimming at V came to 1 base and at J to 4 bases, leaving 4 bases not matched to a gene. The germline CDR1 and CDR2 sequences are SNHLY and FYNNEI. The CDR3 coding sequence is TGTGCCAGCAGTGAAGTGACTAGCGGGAGGGGGGCAGATACGCAGTATTTT. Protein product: CASSEVTSGRGADTQYF.

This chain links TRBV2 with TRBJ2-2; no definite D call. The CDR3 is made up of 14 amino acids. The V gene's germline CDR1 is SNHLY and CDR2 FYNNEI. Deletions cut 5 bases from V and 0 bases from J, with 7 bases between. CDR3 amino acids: CASSRPPNTGELFF. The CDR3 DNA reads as TGTGCCAGCAGTCGGCCTCCGAACACCGGGGAGCTGTTTTTT.

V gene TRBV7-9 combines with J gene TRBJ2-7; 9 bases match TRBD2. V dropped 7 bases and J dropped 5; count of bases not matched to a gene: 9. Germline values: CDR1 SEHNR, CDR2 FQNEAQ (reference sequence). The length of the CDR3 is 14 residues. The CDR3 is CASNRREGFNEQYF. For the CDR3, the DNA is TGTGCCAGCAATCGGCGGGAGGGCTTCAACGAGCAGTACTTC.